Listed here are 13 T cell receptor beta chains from one sample, sequenced in a study of regulatory T cells in long-lasting Graves disease. The time point was: newly diagnosed GD, antithyroid drugs for less than 3 months. The TCR library was made from RNA that had been extracted from PBMCs in TRIzol. Assembly of TCR beta libraries relied on iRepertoire HTBI primers together with Arm-PCR of CDR3 regions. TCRdb reprocessed the multiplex PCR reads via MiXCR and lists one record per CDR3 protein. The sample carries roughly 500,000 distinct CDR3 sequences, 12% recorded once. The same data also contributed to another study, on T cells in Graves' hyperthyroidism and ophthalmopathy.

The material was peripheral blood mononuclear cells (PBMCs), obtained at new diagnosis, from a patient treated with antithyroid drugs. All receptors derive from a woman aged 25 to 45 with Graves disease.

This clonotype has ten or more counts. The rearrangement links TRBV27 to TRBJ1-2; 11 positions agree with TRBD1. The germline V gene encodes CDR1 MNHEY and CDR2 SMNVEV (reference sequence). The CDR3 totals 15 residues. Trimming at V came to 7 bases and at J to 3 bases, leaving 7 bases not matched to a gene. CDR3 residues: CASMGRTGGYYGYTF. The CDR3 DNA sequence: TGTGCCAGCATGGGTAGGACAGGGGGCTACTATGGCTACACCTTC.

This clonotype was seen repeatedly, ten times or more. J is TRBJ2-2 and V is TRBV11-2; weak D call: TRBD2 (6 bases). V was cut by 5 bases and J by 0 bases, with 10 bases left in between. Germline V gene data show CDR1 as SGHAT and CDR2 as FQNNGV. The CDR3 has 15 residues. CDR3 bases: TGTGCCAGCAGCCCGGGACTCCCGAACACCGGGGAGCTGTTTTTT. Protein sequence: CASSPGLPNTGELFF.

Written as DNA, the CDR3 is TGCAGTGCCGCTTACACCCCTCTTCGTCAAGAGACCCAGTACTTC. Protein product: CSAAYTPLRQETQYF. The rearrangement links TRBV20-1 to TRBJ2-5; D remains ambiguous. This CDR3 region has 15 residues. Germline V gives CDR1 DFQATT, CDR2 SNEGSKA (reference sequence). The germline V and J ends were trimmed by 6 bases and 2 bases, with 19 bases remaining between them.

At least ten counts were recorded for this clonotype. The chain links TRBV11-2 to TRBJ1-1; unclear D gene. The germline V and J ends were trimmed by 1 base and 1 base, with 7 bases remaining between them. Per germline, CDR1 SGHAT and CDR2 FQNNGV. This CDR3 comprises 14 residues. CDR3 residues: CASSLAPENTEAFF. DNA for the CDR3: TGTGCCAGCAGCTTAGCCCCAGAGAACACTGAAGCTTTCTTT.

This clonotype was seen many times. The chain links TRBV28 to TRBJ1-4; TRBD1 aligns across 7 bases. J was trimmed by 8 bases and V by 6 bases; bases with no gene match: 12. The V gene's germline CDR1 is MDHEN and CDR2 SYDVKM. The CDR3 length is 15 residues. In DNA, the CDR3 is TGTGCCAGCAGCCGTATAGGGGGCGTTGGGGAAAAACTGTTTTTT. It translates to CASSRIGGVGEKLFF.

This clonotype was seen repeatedly, ten times or more. V usage is TRBV27 and J usage is TRBJ1-1, with unresolved D. CDR1 and CDR2 (germline): MNHEY, SMNVEV (reference sequence). Trimming pared 3 bases from V and 6 bases from J, leaving 20 bases between. This CDR3 region has 16 residues. DNA of the CDR3: TGTGCCAGCAGTTTGTCCCCGCACCCAGGTGACCCTGAAGCTTTCTTT. This translates into CASSLSPHPGDPEAFF.

This clonotype has more than one count but fewer than ten. V gene TRBV29-1 combines with J gene TRBJ2-7; tentatively, D is TRBD1 or TRBD2 (5 bases each). The CDR3 contains 12 residues. Per germline, CDR1 SQVTM and CDR2 ANQGSEA. V dropped 7 bases and J dropped 2 bases, with 12 bases sitting between them. CDR3 sequence: CSARDGTYEQYF. The CDR3 region has the DNA TGCAGCGCCCGGGACGGCACCTACGAGCAGTACTTC.

In this sample, this clonotype turned up a few times. V and J are TRBV24-1 and TRBJ2-7; a possible D gene is TRBD2 (6 bases). This CDR3 is built from 11 residues. From germline, CDR1 is KGHDR and CDR2 SFDVKD. The V and J ends lost 12 bases and 7 bases respectively, with 15 bases between them. The CDR3 coding sequence is TGTGCCGTCGGGGAAGGGAGGGAGCAGTACTTC. This translates into CAVGEGREQYF.

The chain couples TRBV30 to TRBJ1-1; D is unresolved. Trimming stripped 5 bases from V and 4 bases from J, with 14 bases between. The CDR3 totals 13 residues. CDR1 and CDR2 from the germline V gene are GTSNPN and SVGIG (reference sequence). In DNA, the CDR3 is TGTGCCTGGTTAGAGCCCTATGGCACTGAAGCTTTCTTT. It codes for CAWLEPYGTEAFF.

In this sample, this clonotype turned up many times. V gene TRBV30 combines with J gene TRBJ2-2; possibly TRBD2 for D (5 bases). In germline, CDR1 is GTSNPN, CDR2 SVGIG (reference sequence). This CDR3 has 13 residues. Trimming removed 3 bases from V and 4 bases from J, with 9 bases in between. The CDR3 region is CAWRTGVTGELFF. CDR3 bases: TGTGCCTGGAGGACCGGGGTCACCGGGGAGCTGTTTTTT.

The chain employs TRBV4-3 and TRBJ2-7; TRBD2 matches at 9 bases. CDR1 is LGHNA and CDR2 is YSLEER in the germline V gene. The V and J ends lost 1 base and 4 bases, in that order; junction bases with no gene match: 5. The CDR3 spans 15 residues. CDR3 DNA sequence: TGCGCCAGCAGCCAAGGGGTCCTAGCGGGATACGAGCAGTACTTC. This codes for CASSQGVLAGYEQYF.

In its sample, this clonotype was seen a few times. This chain uses TRBV6-1 with TRBJ2-5; the D is unclear. Between the trimmed V and J ends, which lost 7 bases and 2 bases, there was a span of 8 bases. CDR3 size: 12 residues. CDR1 and CDR2 from the germline V gene are MNHNS and SASEGT. CDR3 DNA: TGTGCCAGCACAGGCAGGCAAGAGACCCAGTACTTC. As protein: CASTGRQETQYF.

The sample holds many counts of this clonotype. The J gene is TRBJ2-1, the V gene TRBV4-2; no clear D gene. The V gene lost 0 bases and the J gene lost 0 bases, with 12 bases spanning the gap. Looked up from germline, CDR1 is LGHNA and CDR2 is YNFKEQ. CDR3 length: 17 residues. The DNA of the CDR3 is TGTGCCAGCAGCCAAGAGCCGTACGGAAGCTCCTACAATGAGCAGTTCTTC. Residues: CASSQEPYGSSYNEQFF.